This T cell receptor beta chain came from a study of molecular identifiers for immune sequencing clone quantification. Only a few counts were recorded for this clonotype. Via MiXCR, TCRdb re-called the PCR reads, giving one row per CDR3 protein. This sample has more than 450,000 distinct CDR3 sequences, with about 21% found just once. Germline-derived CDR1 and CDR2 are SEHNR and FQNEAQ (reference sequence). This CDR3 has 14 residues. V shed 2 bases and J shed 6 bases, with 12 bases lying between them. This clonotype was obtained from a human donor in good health. Some libraries in this study had Jurkat cell RNA spiked in. The J gene is TRBJ2-3, the V gene TRBV7-9; D is unresolved. Sequencing was carried out using naive CD8+ T cells from blood, with Jurkat cell RNA spiked in. The subset was: FACS-sorted CD8+CD4-CCR7+CD45RA+ naive T cells. This CDR3 reads CASSLLFALDTQYF. In nucleotides, the CDR3 is TGTGCCAGCAGCTTACTCTTCGCCCTGGATACGCAGTATTTT.